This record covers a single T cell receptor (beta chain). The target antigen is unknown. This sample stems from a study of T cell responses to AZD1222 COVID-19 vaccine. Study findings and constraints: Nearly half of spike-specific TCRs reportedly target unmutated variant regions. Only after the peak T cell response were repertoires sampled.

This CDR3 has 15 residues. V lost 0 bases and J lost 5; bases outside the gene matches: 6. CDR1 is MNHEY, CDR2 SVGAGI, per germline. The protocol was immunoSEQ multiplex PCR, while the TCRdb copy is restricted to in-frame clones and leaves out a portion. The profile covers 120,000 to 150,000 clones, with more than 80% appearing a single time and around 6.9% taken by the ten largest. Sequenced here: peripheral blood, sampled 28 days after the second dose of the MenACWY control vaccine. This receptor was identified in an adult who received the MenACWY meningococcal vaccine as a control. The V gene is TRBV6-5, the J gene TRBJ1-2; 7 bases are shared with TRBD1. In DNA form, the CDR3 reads TGTGCCAGCAGTTACTCGGGGACAGAGTTTTATGGCTACACCTTC. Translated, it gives CASSYSGTEFYGYTF.